This is a list of T cell receptor beta chains from one sample in a study of T-cell reconstitution after alpha-beta-depleted transplantation in children. TCRdb reanalysed the PCR reads using MiXCR and keeps one entry per CDR3 protein. The profile covers roughly 670,000 distinct CDR3 sequences, with around 14% appearing a single time and 0.79% taken by the ten largest. The sequencing here drew on PBMCs, taken before TCRalphabeta/CD19-depleted stem cell transplant. These receptors originate from a girl aged 2 to 9 with congenital amegakaryocytic thrombocytopenia, due to receive a stem cell transplant. Both conserved end residues are trimmed from each CDR3.

cdr3_length v_call cdr3_aa
12 TRBV20-1 SARTATAGKTQY
13 TRBV12-3/TRBV12-4 ASSSFQTSYETQY
15 TRBV19 ASSPRPPSTENQPQH
12 TRBV28 ASSWGGNTGELF
12 TRBV6-2/TRBV6-3 ASLDRGRYNEQF
9 TRBV5-1 ASSYWQPQH
15 TRBV7-7 ASSLDPAGRFTGELF
14 TRBV7-9 ASSTSGLAGSNEQF
14 TRBV12-3/TRBV12-4 ASSFLQGKQGDGYT
11 TRBV10-3 ASKNDRGGEQY